The present entry profiles one T cell receptor beta chain with its context. Its antigen remains unidentified. Pooling covered second doses at about 4 or about 12 weeks. The data were taken from a study of T cell responses to AZD1222 COVID-19 vaccine. Whole-study results and caveats: Baseline seropositivity occurred in only six AZD1222 recipients. Two AZD1222 doses significantly raised spike-specific TCR breadth and depth over controls.

Trimming removed 4 bases at V and 3 bases at J, with 13 bases between. This CDR3 is 14 amino acids long. CDR1 is SGDLS and CDR2 is YYNGEE in the germline V gene. Only in-frame clones appear in the TCRdb table, and some are missing; sequencing was by immunoSEQ multiplex PCR. The table includes tens of thousands of clones, 70% to 80% detected once. The V call is TRBV9, the J call TRBJ1-1; D unclear. The input for sequencing was peripheral blood, taken 28 days after the second AZD1222 dose. The TCR sequence derives from an adult who received the AZD1222 COVID-19 vaccine. In nucleotides, the CDR3 is TGTGCCAGCAGCCCTAGTTGGGGTGACACTGAAGCTTTCTTT. Protein sequence: CASSPSWGDTEAFF.